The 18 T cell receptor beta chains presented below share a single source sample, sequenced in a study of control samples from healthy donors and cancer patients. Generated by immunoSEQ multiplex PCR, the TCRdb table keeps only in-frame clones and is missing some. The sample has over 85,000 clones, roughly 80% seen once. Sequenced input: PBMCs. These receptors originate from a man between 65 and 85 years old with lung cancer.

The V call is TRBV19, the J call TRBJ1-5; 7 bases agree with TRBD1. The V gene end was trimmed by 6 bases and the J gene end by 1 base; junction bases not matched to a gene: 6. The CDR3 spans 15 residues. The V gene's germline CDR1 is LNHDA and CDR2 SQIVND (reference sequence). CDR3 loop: CASRNDRVSNQPQHF. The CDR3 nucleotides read TGTGCCAGTAGAAACGACAGGGTAAGCAATCAGCCCCAGCATTTT.

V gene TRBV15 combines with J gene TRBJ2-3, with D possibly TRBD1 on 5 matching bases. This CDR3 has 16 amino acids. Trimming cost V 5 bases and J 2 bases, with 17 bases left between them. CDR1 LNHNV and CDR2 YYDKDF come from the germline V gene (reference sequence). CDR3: CATSARLKGPTDTQYF. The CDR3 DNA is TGTGCCACCAGCGCCCGGTTGAAGGGGCCCACAGATACGCAGTATTTT.

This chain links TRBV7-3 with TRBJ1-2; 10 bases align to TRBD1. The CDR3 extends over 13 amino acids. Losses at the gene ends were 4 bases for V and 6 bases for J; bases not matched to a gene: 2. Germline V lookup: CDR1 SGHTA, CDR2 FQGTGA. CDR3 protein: CASSYGTGDGYTF. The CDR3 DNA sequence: TGTGCCAGCAGCTACGGGACAGGGGATGGCTACACCTTC. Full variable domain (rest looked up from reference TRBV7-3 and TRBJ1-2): GAGVSQTPSNKVTEKGKYVELRCDPISGHTALYWYRQSLGQGPEFLIYFQGTGAADDSGLPNDRFFAVRPEGSVSTLKIQRTERGDSAVYLCASSYGTGDGYTFGSGTRLTVV.

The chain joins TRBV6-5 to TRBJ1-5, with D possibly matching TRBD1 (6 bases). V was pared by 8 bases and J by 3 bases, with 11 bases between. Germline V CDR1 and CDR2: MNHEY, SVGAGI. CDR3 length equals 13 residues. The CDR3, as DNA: TGTGCCAGCGAGGACAGATTCAATCAGCCCCAGCATTTT. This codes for CASEDRFNQPQHF.

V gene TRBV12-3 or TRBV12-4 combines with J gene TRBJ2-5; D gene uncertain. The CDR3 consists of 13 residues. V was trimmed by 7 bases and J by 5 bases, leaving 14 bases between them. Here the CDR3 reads CASTPAGGETQYF. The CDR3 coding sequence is TGTGCCAGCACCCCCGCAGGTGGGGAGACCCAGTACTTC.

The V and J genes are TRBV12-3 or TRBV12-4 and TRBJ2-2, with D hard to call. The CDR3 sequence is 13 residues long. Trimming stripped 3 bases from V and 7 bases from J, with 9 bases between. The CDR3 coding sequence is TGTGCCAGCAGTTTGGCGTCTGGCGGGGAGCTGTTTTTT. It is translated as CASSLASGGELFF.

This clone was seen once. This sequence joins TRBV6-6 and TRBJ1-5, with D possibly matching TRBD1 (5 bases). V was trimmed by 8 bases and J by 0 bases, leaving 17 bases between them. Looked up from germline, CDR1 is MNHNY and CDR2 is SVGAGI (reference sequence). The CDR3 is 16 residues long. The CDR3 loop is CASSSRVGASNQPQHF. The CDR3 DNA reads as TGTGCCAGCTCCTCCCGGGTTGGGGCTAGCAATCAGCCCCAGCATTTT.

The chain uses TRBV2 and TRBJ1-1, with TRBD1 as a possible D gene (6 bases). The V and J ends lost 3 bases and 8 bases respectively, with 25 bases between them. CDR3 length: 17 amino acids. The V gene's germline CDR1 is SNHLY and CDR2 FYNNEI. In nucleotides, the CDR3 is TGTGCCAGCAGTGAGCTATCTGGACGCAGAGGGACATCCGAAGCTTTCTTT. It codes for CASSELSGRRGTSEAFF.

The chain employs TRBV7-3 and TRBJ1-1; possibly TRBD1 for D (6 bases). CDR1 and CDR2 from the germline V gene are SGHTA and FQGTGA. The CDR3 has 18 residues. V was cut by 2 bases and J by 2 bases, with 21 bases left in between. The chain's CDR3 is CASSLAALDRKRNTEAFF. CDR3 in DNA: TGTGCCAGCAGCTTAGCCGCATTAGACAGGAAAAGAAACACTGAAGCTTTCTTT.

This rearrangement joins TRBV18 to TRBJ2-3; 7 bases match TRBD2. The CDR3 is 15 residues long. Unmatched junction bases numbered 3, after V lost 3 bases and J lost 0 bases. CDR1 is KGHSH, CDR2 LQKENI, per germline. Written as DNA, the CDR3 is TGTGCCAGCTCACCGAGTAGCGGGAGCACAGATACGCAGTATTTT. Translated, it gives CASSPSSGSTDTQYF.

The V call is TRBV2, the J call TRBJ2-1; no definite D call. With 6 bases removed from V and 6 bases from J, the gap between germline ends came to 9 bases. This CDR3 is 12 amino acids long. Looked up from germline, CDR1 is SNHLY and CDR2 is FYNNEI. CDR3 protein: CASSLTSNEQFF. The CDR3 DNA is TGTGCCAGCAGCCTAACAAGCAATGAGCAGTTCTTC.

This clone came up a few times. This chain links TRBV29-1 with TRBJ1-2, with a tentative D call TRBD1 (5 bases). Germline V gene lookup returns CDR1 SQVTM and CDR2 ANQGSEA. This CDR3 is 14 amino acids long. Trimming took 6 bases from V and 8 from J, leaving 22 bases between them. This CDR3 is CSVGGRQSDRGYTF. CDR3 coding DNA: TGCAGCGTCGGAGGACGACAGTCTGATCGGGGCTACACCTTC.

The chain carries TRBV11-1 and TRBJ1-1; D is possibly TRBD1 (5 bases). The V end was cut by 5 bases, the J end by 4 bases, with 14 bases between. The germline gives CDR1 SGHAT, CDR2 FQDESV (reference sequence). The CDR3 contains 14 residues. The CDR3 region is CASSLGHLGTEAFF. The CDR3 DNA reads TGTGCCAGCAGCCTTGGACATTTGGGCACTGAAGCTTTCTTT. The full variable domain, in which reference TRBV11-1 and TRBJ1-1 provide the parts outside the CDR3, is EAEVAQSPRYKITEKSQAVAFWCDPISGHATLYWYRQILGQGPELLVQFQDESVVDDSQLPKDRFSAERLKGVDSTLKIQPAELGDSAMYLCASSLGHLGTEAFFGQGTRLTVV.

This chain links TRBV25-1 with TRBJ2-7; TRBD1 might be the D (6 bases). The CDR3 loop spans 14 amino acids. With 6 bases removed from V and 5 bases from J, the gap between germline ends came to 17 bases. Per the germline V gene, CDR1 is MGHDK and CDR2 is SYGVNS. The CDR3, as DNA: TGTGCCAGCAGGGAACCTACAGGGTACCACGAGCAGTACTTC. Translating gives CASREPTGYHEQYF.

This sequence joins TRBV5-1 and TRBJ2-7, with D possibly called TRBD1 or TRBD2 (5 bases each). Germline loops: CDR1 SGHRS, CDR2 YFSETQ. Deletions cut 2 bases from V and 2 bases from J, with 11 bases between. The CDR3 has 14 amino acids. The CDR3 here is CASSFRGPAYEQYF. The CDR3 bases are TGCGCCAGCAGCTTCCGGGGACCGGCCTACGAGCAGTACTTC.

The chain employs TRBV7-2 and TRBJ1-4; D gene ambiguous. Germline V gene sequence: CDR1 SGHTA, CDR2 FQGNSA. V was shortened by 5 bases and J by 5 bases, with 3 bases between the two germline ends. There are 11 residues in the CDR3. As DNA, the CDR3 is TGTGCCAGCAGCCTCAATGAAAAACTGTTTTTT. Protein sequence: CASSLNEKLFF. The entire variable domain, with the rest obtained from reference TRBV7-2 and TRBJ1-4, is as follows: GAGVSQSPSNKVTEKGKDVELRCDPISGHTALYWYRQSLGQGLEFLIYFQGNSAPDKSGLPSDRFSAERTGGSVSTLTIQRTQQEDSAVYLCASSLNEKLFFGSGTQLSVL.

CDR3 DNA sequence: TGTGCCAGCAGTTTTTGGGCAGGGGGCCAAAATCAGCCCCAGCATTTT. It yields the protein CASSFWAGGQNQPQHF. The V gene is TRBV28, the J gene TRBJ1-5, with 8 bases that match TRBD1. Germline lookup yields CDR1 MDHEN and CDR2 SYDVKM. The CDR3 is made up of 16 amino acids. Unmatched junction bases numbered 8, after V lost 3 bases and J lost 4 bases.

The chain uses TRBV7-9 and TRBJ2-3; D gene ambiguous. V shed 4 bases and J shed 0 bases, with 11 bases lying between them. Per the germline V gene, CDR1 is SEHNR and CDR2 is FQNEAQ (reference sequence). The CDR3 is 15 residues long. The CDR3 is CASSSRTESTDTQYF. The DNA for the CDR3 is TGTGCCAGCAGCTCCCGGACGGAAAGCACAGATACGCAGTATTTT.